This T cell receptor beta chain was recovered during a study of blood T cell repertoires in COVID-19. TCRdb keeps only in-frame clones here, not all; method: immunoSEQ multiplex PCR. This sample has about 160,000 clones; more than 65% occur once, and the top ten carry about 5.3%. This CDR3 contains 14 residues. Germline lookup yields CDR1 SEHNR and CDR2 FQNEAQ (reference sequence). The V end lost 8 bases, the J end lost 4 bases, and 17 bases lay between the germline ends. The sample taken for sequencing was PBMCs or T cells enriched from blood (not recorded which). This sequence joins TRBV7-9 and TRBJ1-2; maybe TRBD1 (5 bases). This clonotype was sampled from a woman aged 40 to 50 with acute COVID-19. DNA of the CDR3: TGTGCCAGCTCCGGGGGGGTTGTAGTCTATGGCTACACCTTC. It translates to CASSGGVVVYGYTF.